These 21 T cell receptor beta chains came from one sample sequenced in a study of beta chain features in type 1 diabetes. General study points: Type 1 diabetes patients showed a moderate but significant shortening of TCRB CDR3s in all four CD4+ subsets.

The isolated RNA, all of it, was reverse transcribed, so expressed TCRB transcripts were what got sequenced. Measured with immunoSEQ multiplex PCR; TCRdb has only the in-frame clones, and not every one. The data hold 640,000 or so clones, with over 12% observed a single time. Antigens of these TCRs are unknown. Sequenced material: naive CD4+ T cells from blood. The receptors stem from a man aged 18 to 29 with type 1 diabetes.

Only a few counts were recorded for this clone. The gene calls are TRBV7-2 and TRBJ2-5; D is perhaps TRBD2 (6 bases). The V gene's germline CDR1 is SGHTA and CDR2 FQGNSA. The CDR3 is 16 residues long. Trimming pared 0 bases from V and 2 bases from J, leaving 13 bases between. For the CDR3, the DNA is TGTGCCAGCAGCTTAGCGGCTAGCGCAGCGCAAGAGACCCAGTACTTC. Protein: CASSLAASAAQETQYF.

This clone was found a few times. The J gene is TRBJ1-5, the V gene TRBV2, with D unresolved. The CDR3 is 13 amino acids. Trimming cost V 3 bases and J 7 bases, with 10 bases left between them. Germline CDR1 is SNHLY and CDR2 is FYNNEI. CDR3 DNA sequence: TGTGCCAGCAGTGATCTGGTAGGACAGCCCCAGCATTTT. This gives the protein CASSDLVGQPQHF. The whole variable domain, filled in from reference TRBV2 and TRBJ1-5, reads EPEVTQTPSHQVTQMGQEVILRCVPISNHLYFYWYRQILGQKVEFLVSFYNNEISEKSEIFDDQFSVERPDGSNFTLKIRSTKLEDSAMYFCASSDLVGQPQHFGDGTRLSIL.

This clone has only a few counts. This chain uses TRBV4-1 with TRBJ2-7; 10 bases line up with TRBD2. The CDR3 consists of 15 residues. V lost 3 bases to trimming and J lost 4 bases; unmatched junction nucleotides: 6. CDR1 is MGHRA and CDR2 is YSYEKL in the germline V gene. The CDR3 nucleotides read TGCGCCAGCAGCCAGCCAACTAGCGGGGTTTACGAGCAGTACTTC. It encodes CASSQPTSGVYEQYF.

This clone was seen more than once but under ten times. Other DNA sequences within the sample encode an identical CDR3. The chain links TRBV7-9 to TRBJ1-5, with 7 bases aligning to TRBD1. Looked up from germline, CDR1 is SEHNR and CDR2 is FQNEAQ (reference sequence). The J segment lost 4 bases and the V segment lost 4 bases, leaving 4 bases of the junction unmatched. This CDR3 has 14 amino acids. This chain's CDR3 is CASSSDRENQPQHF. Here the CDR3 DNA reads TGTGCCAGCAGCTCCGACAGGGAAAATCAGCCCCAGCATTTT.

The CDR3 nucleotides read TGTGCCAGCAGCCATGAAACTAACTATGGCTACACCTTC. It is translated as CASSHETNYGYTF. V and J are TRBV7-9 and TRBJ1-2; D gene uncertain. Trimming removed 5 bases at V and 0 bases at J, with 7 bases between. CDR1 SEHNR and CDR2 FQNEAQ come from the germline V gene (reference sequence). This CDR3 has 13 residues.

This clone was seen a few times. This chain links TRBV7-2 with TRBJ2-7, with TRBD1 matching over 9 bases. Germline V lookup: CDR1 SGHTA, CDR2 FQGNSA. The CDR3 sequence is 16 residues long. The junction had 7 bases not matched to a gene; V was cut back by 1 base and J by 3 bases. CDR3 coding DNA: TGTGCCAGCAGCTTAGTACAGGGGGCATTCAGCTACGAGCAGTACTTC. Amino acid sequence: CASSLVQGAFSYEQYF.

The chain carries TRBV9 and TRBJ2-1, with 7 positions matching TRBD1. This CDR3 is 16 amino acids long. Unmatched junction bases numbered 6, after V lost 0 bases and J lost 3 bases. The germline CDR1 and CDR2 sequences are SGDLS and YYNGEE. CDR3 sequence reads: CASSVGTGSNYNEQFF. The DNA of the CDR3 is TGTGCCAGCAGCGTAGGGACAGGCTCCAACTACAATGAGCAGTTCTTC.

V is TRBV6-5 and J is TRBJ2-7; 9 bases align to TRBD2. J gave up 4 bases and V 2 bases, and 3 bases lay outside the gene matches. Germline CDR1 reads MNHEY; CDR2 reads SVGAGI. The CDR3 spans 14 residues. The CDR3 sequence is CASSYGGRAYEQYF. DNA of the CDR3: TGTGCCAGCAGTTACGGCGGGAGGGCTTACGAGCAGTACTTC.

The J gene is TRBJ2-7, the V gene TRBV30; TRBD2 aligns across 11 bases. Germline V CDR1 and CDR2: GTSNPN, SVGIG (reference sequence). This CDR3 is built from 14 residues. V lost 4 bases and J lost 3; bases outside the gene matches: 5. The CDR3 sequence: CAWTGTSGFYEQYF. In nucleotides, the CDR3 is TGTGCCTGGACCGGGACTAGCGGCTTCTACGAGCAGTACTTC.

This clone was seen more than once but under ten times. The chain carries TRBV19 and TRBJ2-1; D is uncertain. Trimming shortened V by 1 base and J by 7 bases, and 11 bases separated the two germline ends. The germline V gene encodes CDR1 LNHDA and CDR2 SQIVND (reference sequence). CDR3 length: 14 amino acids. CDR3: CASSIGQAPNEQFF. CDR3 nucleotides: TGTGCCAGTAGTATAGGGCAGGCCCCGAATGAGCAGTTCTTC.

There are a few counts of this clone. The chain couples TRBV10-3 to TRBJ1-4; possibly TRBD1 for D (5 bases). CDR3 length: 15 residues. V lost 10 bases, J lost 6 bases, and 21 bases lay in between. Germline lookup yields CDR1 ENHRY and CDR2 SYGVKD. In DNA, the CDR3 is TGTGCCACCGCCTTGAGGGGAGAAATCGATGAAAAACTGTTTTTT. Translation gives CATALRGEIDEKLFF.

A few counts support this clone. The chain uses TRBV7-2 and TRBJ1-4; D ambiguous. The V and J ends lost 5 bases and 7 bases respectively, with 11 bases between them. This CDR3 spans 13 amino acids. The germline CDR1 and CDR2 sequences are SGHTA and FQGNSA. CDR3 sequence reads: CASSRALGEKLFF. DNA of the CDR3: TGTGCCAGCAGCCGGGCGTTGGGTGAAAAACTGTTTTTT. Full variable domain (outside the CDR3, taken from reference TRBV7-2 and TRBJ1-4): GAGVSQSPSNKVTEKGKDVELRCDPISGHTALYWYRQSLGQGLEFLIYFQGNSAPDKSGLPSDRFSAERTGGSVSTLTIQRTQQEDSAVYLCASSRALGEKLFFGSGTQLSVL.

CDR3 sequence reads: CASSRRDRASTEAFF. The CDR3 DNA reads as TGCGCCAGCAGTCGTCGGGACAGGGCATCCACTGAAGCTTTCTTT. The V and J genes are TRBV23-1 and TRBJ1-1, with 9 positions matching TRBD1. TRBV23-1 qualifies as an ORF whose function is uncertain. Trimming took 4 bases from V and 4 from J; bases not matched to a gene: 7. This CDR3 is 15 amino acids long.

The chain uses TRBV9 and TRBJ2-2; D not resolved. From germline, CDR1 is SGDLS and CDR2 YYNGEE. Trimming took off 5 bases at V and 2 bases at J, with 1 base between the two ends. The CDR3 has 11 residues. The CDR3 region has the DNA TGTGCCAGCAGAAACACCGGGGAGCTGTTTTTT. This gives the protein CASRNTGELFF. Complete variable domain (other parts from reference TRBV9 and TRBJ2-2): DSGVTQTPKHLITATGQRVTLRCSPRSGDLSVYWYQQSLDQGLQFLIQYYNGEERAKGNILERFSAQQFPDLHSELNLSSLELGDSALYFCASRNTGELFFGEGSRLTVL.

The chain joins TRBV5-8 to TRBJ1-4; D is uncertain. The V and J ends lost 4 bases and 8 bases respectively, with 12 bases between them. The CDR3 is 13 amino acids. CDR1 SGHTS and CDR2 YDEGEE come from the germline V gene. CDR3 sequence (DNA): TGTGCCAGCAGCCGTCTCGTGGGGGAAAAACTGTTTTTT. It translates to CASSRLVGEKLFF.

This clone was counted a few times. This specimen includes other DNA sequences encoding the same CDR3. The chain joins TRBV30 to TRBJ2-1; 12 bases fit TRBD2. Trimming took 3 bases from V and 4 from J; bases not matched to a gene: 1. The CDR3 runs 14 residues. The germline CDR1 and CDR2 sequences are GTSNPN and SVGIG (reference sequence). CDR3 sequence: CAWRGLAGYNEQFF. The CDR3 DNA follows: TGTGCCTGGAGGGGACTAGCGGGTTACAATGAGCAGTTCTTC.

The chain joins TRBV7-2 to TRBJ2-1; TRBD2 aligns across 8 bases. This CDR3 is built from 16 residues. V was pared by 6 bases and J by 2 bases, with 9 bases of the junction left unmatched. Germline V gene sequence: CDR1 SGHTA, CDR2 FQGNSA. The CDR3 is CASSPPGGAAYNEQFF. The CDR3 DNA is TGTGCCAGCAGTCCCCCCGGGGGGGCCGCCTACAATGAGCAGTTCTTC.

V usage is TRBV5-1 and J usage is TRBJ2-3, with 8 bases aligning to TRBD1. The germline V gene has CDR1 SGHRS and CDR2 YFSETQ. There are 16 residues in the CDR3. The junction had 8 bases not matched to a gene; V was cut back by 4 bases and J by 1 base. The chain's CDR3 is CASSLDRGGGTDTQYF. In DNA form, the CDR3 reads TGCGCCAGCAGCCTCGACAGGGGAGGAGGCACAGATACGCAGTATTTT.

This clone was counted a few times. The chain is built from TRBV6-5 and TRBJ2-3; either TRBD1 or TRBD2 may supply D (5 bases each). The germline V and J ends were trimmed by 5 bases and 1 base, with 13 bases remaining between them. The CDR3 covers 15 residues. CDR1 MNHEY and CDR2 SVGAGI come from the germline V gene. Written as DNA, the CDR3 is TGTGCCAGCAGTCCCCCGGGGCCCGGCACAGATACGCAGTATTTT. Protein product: CASSPPGPGTDTQYF.

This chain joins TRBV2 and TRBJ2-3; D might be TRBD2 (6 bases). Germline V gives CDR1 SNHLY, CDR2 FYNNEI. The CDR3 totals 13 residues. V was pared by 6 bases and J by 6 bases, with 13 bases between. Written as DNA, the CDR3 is TGTGCCAGCAGAAGCCTTGGAGGGGATACGCAGTATTTT. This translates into CASRSLGGDTQYF.

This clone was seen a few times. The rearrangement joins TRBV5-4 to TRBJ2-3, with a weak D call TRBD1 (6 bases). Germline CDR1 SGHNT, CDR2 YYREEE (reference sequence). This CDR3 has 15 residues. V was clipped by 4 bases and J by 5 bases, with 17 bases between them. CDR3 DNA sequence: TGTGCCAGCAGCCCTCATAGGGGGATTGGAGATACGCAGTATTTT. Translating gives CASSPHRGIGDTQYF.